What follows are 14 T cell receptor beta chains derived from one specimen sequenced in a study of blood T cell repertoires in COVID-19. This table comes from immunoSEQ multiplex PCR, and its TCRdb copy is limited to in-frame clones, with some not included. The sample has fewer than 450,000 clones, roughly 87% seen once. The sequencing input was PBMCs or T cells enriched from blood (not recorded which). These receptors originate from a woman between 35 and 50 years old with acute COVID-19.

The chain combines TRBV6-6 with TRBJ1-5; D not resolved. Germline values: CDR1 MNHNY, CDR2 SVGAGI (reference sequence). Trimming left V 5 bases short and J 2 bases short, with 19 bases between. The CDR3 consists of 17 residues. CDR3 loop: CASSPLVERRGNQPQHF. DNA of the CDR3: TGTGCCAGCAGTCCCCTGGTGGAGCGCCGGGGCAATCAGCCCCAGCATTTT.

The chain uses TRBV2 and TRBJ1-3, with TRBD1 matching 12 bases. The CDR3 is made up of 18 amino acids. V lost 0 bases to trimming and J lost 2 bases; unmatched junction nucleotides: 5. Germline CDR1 and CDR2: SNHLY and FYNNEI. CDR3 residues: CASSEARGQGATGNTIYF. DNA for the CDR3: TGTGCCAGCAGTGAAGCGAGGGGACAGGGGGCAACTGGAAACACCATATATTTT.

This clone was detected only a few times. J is TRBJ2-7 and V is TRBV19, with D possibly TRBD1 on 6 matching bases. Deletions cut 6 bases from V and 3 bases from J, with 15 bases between. Germline V CDR1 and CDR2: LNHDA, SQIVND (reference sequence). The CDR3 totals 14 residues. The CDR3, as DNA: TGTGCCAGTAGCCAGGGGCGAGACTACTACGAGCAGTACTTC. Protein product: CASSQGRDYYEQYF. The variable domain in full, completed from reference TRBV19 and TRBJ2-7, reads DGGITQSPKYLFRKEGQNVTLSCEQNLNHDAMYWYRQDPGQGLRLIYYSQIVNDFQKGDIAEGYSVSREKKESFPLTVTSAQKNPTAFYLCASSQGRDYYEQYFGPGTRLTVT.

This rearrangement joins TRBV19 to TRBJ2-3; 8 positions match TRBD1. J lost 4 bases, V lost 9 bases, and 9 bases had no gene match. The CDR3 totals 14 residues. The germline V gene has CDR1 LNHDA and CDR2 SQIVND (reference sequence). The CDR3 DNA follows: TGTGCCAGCACCATGGACAGGGAGCCAGATACGCAGTATTTT. Protein sequence: CASTMDREPDTQYF.

The J gene is TRBJ1-1, the V gene TRBV18; no clear D. Germline V CDR1 and CDR2: KGHSH, LQKENI. V was shortened by 0 bases and J by 0 bases, with 8 bases between the two germline ends. The CDR3 sequence is 15 residues long. DNA of the CDR3: TGTGCCAGCTCACCACCGAACAGCTTGAACACTGAAGCTTTCTTT. It codes for CASSPPNSLNTEAFF.

J is TRBJ1-3 and V is TRBV6-4; D remains ambiguous. Per germline, CDR1 MRHNA and CDR2 SNTAGT. V was cut by 8 bases and J by 4 bases, with 15 bases left in between. The CDR3 is made up of 14 amino acids. The CDR3 is CASHGFSGGNTIYF. CDR3 nucleotides: TGTGCCAGCCATGGGTTTTCGGGAGGAAACACCATATATTTT.

This chain joins TRBV18 and TRBJ1-5; 9 nucleotides match TRBD1. The CDR3 totals 18 residues. Looked up from germline, CDR1 is KGHSH and CDR2 is LQKENI. Losses at the gene ends were 4 bases for V and 2 bases for J; bases not matched to a gene: 12. The CDR3 DNA reads as TGTGCCAGCTCACAAGCGAGGGACAGGGCGAGGGGCAATCAGCCCCAGCATTTT. Encoded protein: CASSQARDRARGNQPQHF.

The V and J genes are TRBV19 and TRBJ1-5; tentative D call: TRBD1 (5 bases). CDR3 length: 18 residues. Trimming pared 0 bases from V and 1 base from J, leaving 16 bases between. Germline loops: CDR1 LNHDA, CDR2 SQIVND (reference sequence). CDR3 sequence reads: CASSIDERRAGSNQPQHF. The CDR3 region has the DNA TGTGCCAGTAGTATAGATGAGCGCAGGGCTGGGAGCAATCAGCCCCAGCATTTT.

V is TRBV19 and J is TRBJ1-5; 7 positions agree with TRBD1. The CDR3 sequence is 13 residues long. CDR1 LNHDA and CDR2 SQIVND come from the germline V gene (reference sequence). With 10 bases clipped from V and 4 bases from J, the junction kept 7 bases outside the gene matches. The CDR3 DNA reads TGTGCCACCCGGGACAGACAGAATCAGCCCCAGCATTTT. Residues: CATRDRQNQPQHF. Variable domain in full (rest from reference TRBV19 and TRBJ1-5): DGGITQSPKYLFRKEGQNVTLSCEQNLNHDAMYWYRQDPGQGLRLIYYSQIVNDFQKGDIAEGYSVSREKKESFPLTVTSAQKNPTAFYLCATRDRQNQPQHFGDGTRLSIL.

The gene calls are TRBV10-2 and TRBJ1-1, with 7 nucleotides matching TRBD1. Germline V gene sequence: CDR1 WSHSY, CDR2 SAAADI. This CDR3 region has 16 residues. The V gene end was trimmed by 6 bases and the J gene end by 0 bases; junction bases not matched to a gene: 10. The CDR3 coding sequence is TGCGCCAGCAGCAAAGGGACAGAGCCCATGAACACTGAAGCTTTCTTT. Its protein product is CASSKGTEPMNTEAFF.

The chain links TRBV21-1 to TRBJ1-4. TRBV21-1 is a known pseudogene. The CDR3 is 13 residues long. DNA for the CDR3: TGTGCCAGCAGCAACTGGGGAGGTGAAAAACTGTTTTTT. Translated, it gives CASSNWGGEKLFF.

This chain uses TRBV9 with TRBJ1-1; D is perhaps TRBD1 (6 bases). The CDR3 is 15 residues long. CDR1 and CDR2 (germline): SGDLS, YYNGEE. V lost 0 bases and J 7 bases, leaving 16 bases between the germline ends. The CDR3 nucleotides read TGTGCCAGCAGCGTAGAAATACAGGGATTTAATGAAGCTTTCTTT. This codes for CASSVEIQGFNEAFF.

The V gene is TRBV6-5, the J gene TRBJ2-5; D unclear. V shed 2 bases and J shed 5 bases, with 9 bases lying between them. The germline V gene has CDR1 MNHEY and CDR2 SVGAGI. The CDR3 extends over 13 amino acids. The CDR3 loop is CASSYHSMETQYF. In nucleotides, the CDR3 is TGTGCCAGCAGTTACCATAGTATGGAGACCCAGTACTTC.

The chain has TRBV6-5 and TRBJ1-2, with D possibly being TRBD1 (6 bases). This CDR3 is built from 15 residues. Germline assignment: CDR1 MNHEY and CDR2 SVGAGI. V gave up 2 bases and J gave up 7 bases, with 17 bases separating them. The CDR3 nucleotides read TGTGCCAGCAGTTACGGGGGCCCGACCCAGAGTGGCTACACCTTC. As protein: CASSYGGPTQSGYTF.